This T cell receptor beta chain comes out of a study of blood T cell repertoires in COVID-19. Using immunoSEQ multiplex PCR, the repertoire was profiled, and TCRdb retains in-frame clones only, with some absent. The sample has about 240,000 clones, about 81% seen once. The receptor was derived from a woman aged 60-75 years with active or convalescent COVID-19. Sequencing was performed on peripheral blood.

The CDR3 is CASRPQGTSTDTQYF. In DNA form, the CDR3 reads TGTGCCAGCAGACCTCAGGGCACTAGCACAGATACGCAGTATTTT. The V call is TRBV6-5, the J call TRBJ2-3; D is perhaps TRBD1 (5 bases). Deletions cut 6 bases from V and 0 bases from J, with 13 bases between. From germline, CDR1 is MNHEY and CDR2 SVGAGI. The CDR3 length is 15 residues.